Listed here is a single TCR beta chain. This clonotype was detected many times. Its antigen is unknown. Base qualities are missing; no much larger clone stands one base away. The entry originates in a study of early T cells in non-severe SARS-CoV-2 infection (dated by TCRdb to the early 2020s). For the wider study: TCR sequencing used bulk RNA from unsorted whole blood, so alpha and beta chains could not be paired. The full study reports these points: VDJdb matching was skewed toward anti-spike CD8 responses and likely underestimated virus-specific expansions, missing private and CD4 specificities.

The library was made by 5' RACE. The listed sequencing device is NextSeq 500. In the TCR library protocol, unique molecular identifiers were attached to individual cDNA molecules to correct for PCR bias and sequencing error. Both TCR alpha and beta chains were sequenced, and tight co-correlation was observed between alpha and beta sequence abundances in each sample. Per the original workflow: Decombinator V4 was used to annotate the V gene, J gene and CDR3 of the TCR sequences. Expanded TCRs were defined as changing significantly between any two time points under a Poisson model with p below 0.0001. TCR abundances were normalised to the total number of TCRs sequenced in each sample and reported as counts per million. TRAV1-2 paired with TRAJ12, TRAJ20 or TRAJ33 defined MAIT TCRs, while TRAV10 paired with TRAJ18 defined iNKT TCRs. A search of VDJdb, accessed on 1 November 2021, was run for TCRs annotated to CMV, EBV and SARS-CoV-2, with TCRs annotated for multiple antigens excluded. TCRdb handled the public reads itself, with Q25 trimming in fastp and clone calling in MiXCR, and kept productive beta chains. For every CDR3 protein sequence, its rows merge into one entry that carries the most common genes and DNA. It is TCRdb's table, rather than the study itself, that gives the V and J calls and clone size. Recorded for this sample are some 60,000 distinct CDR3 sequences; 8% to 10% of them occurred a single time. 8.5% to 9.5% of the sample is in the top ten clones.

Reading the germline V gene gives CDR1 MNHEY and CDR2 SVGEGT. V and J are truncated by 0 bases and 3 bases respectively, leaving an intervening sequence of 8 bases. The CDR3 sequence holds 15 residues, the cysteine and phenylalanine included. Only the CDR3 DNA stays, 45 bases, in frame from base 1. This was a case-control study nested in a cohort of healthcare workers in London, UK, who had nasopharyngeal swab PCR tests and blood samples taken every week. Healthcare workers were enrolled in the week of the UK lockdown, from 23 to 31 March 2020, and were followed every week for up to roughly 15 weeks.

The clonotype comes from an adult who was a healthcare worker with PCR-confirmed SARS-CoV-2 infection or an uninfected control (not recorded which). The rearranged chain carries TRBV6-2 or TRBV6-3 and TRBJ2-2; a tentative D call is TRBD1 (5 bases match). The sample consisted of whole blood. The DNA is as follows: TGTGCCAGCAGTTACTCGGTGGGGCACACCGGGGAGCTGTTTTTT. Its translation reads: CASSYSVGHTGELFF.